This TCR beta chain is from a study of blood T cell repertoires in COVID-19. Study overall: There were acute and convalescent COVID-19 samples, and they came from the United States, Italy and Spain.

Authors' processing steps: Amplification of reference gene primers was used by the study to estimate nucleated cell counts. TCRdb's table, derived via immunoSEQ multiplex PCR, lists solely in-frame clones and lacks some. V, J and clone size are those of that table, while D and trimming were read from the DNA. The sample carries 380,000 or so clones, 89% recorded once. V shed 3 bases, J shed 1 base, and the junction held 11 bases outside the gene matches. The germline gives CDR1 MGHRA, CDR2 YSYEKL. The CDR3 totals 18 residues. The sequence was obtained from a man between 40 and 49 years old with acute or convalescent COVID-19. The V call is TRBV4-1, the J call TRBJ2-3; the match to TRBD2 covers 9 bases. Sequencing input: peripheral blood. The CDR3 nucleotides read TGCGCCAGCAGCCACAAGGGACTAGCAGGGGTGGGCACAGATACGCAGTATTTT. This translates into CASSHKGLAGVGTDTQYF.